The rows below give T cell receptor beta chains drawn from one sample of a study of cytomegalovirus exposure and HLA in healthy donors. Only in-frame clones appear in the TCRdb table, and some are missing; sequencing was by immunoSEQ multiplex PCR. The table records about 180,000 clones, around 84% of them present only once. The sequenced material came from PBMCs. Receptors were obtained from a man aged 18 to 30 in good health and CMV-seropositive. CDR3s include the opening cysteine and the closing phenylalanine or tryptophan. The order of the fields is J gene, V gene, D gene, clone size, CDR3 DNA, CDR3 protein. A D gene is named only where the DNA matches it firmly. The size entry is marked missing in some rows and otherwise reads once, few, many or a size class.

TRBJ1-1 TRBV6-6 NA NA TGTGCCAGCAGTTACTCGGAAGGAGCCACTGAAGCTTTCTTT CASSYSEGATEAFF
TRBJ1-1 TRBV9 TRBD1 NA TGTGCCAGCAGCGTACAGGGGGCTGCCACTGAAGCTTTCTTT CASSVQGAATEAFF
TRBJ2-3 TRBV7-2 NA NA TGTGCCAGCAGCTTAGGTCTGAGCACAGATACGCAGTATTTT CASSLGLSTDTQYF
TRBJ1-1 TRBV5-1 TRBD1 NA TGCGCCAGCTCAACCGGGACAGGGGGGCTGAACACTGAAGCTTTCTTT CASSTGTGGLNTEAFF
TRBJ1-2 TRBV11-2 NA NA TGTGCCAGCAGCTTAGGTCAGGGCTCTGGCTACACCTTC CASSLGQGSGYTF
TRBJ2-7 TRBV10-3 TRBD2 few TGTGCCATCAGTGACTCGGGGGGCGAGCAGTACTTC CAISDSGGEQYF
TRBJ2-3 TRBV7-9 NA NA TGTGCCACCAGGGCGGAGGCAGGTACGCAGTATTTT CATRAEAGTQYF
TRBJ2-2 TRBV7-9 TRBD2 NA TGTGCCAGCAGCCCGACTAGCGGAAACACCGGGGAGCTGTTTTTT CASSPTSGNTGELFF
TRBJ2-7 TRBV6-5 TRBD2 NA TGTGCCAGCAGTACGAGCGGGGACGAGCAGTACTTC CASSTSGDEQYF
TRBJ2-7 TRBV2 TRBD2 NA TGTGCCAGCAGTGACGGGGGGGGGAGCGAGCAGTACTTC CASSDGGGSEQYF
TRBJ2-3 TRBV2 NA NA TGTGCCTACAGATTTCCTAGCACAGATACGCAGTATTTT CAYRFPSTDTQYF
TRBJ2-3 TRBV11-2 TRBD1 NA TGTGCCAGCAGCCAAGGGACAGCGCACACAGATACGCAGTATTTT CASSQGTAHTDTQYF
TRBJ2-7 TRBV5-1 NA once TGCGCCAGCAGCTTCCGCGGGGTCACCCACGAGCAGTACTTC CASSFRGVTHEQYF
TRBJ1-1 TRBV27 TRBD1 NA TGTGCCAGCAAAACAGGGGAGAACACTGAAGCTTTCTTT CASKTGENTEAFF
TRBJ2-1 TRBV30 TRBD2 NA TGTGCCTGGAGTGTACCACGGGAGGCCCGGAATGAGCAGTTCTTC CAWSVPREARNEQFF
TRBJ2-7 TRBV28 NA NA TGTGCCAGCAGTTTTCTTCGGGGAAGGAACTACGAGCAGTACTTC CASSFLRGRNYEQYF
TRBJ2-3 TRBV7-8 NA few TGTGCCAGCAGCCCCCGATGGCGGGAAACAGATACGCAGTATTTT CASSPRWRETDTQYF
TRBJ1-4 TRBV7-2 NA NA TGTGCCAGCAGCTTTATACCCAGGGAAAAACTGTTTTTT CASSFIPREKLFF
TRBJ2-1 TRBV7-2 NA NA TGTGCCAGCAGCCCCCCTTGGGCGGGGGCCACCTACAATGAGCAGTTCTTC CASSPPWAGATYNEQFF
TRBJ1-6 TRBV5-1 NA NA TGCGCCAGCAGCTTGAGTACAGATCTGAATTCACCCCTCCACTTT CASSLSTDLNSPLHF
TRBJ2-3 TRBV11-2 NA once TGTGCCAGCAACCGAGACTGGGGCACAGATACGCAGTATTTT CASNRDWGTDTQYF
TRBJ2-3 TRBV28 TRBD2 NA TGTGCCAGCAGTTCTGCGACTAGCGGGAGTCCAGATACGCAGTATTTT CASSSATSGSPDTQYF
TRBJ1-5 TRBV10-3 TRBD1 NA TGTGCCACCCGCCGCGGGACAGGGGATCAGCCCCAGCATTTT CATRRGTGDQPQHF
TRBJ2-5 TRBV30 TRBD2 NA TGTGCCTGGAGTCCGCCCCCGGGGGGGGAGACCCAGTACTTC CAWSPPPGGETQYF
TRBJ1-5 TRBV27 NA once TGTGCCAGCAGTTTATTAGGCAGGGGCCAGCCCCAGCATTTT CASSLLGRGQPQHF
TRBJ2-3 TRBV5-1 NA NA TGCGCCAGCAAAGAGAGCGATACAGATACGCAGTATTTT CASKESDTDTQYF
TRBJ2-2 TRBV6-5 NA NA TGTGCCAGCAGTTACTCGAAGTCGGGGGATACCGGGGAGCTGTTTTTT CASSYSKSGDTGELFF
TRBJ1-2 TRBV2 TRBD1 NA TGTGCCAGCAGTGACCCTGGGACAGACTATGGCTACACCTTC CASSDPGTDYGYTF
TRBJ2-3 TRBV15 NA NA TGTGCCACCAGCTTCCGGGGGGATACGCAGTATTTT CATSFRGDTQYF
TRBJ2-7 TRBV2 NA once TGTGCCAGCACGGCAGGCAGCTCCTACGAGCAGTACTTC CASTAGSSYEQYF
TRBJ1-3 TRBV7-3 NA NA TGTGCCAGCAGCTTAACAGTCGGGGGTATTGGGGGAAGCTCTGGAAACACCATATATTTT CASSLTVGGIGGSSGNTIYF
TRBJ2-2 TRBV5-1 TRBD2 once TGCGCCAGCAGCCCTCCTGGACTAGCGGGAGGGACCGGGGAGCTGTTTTTT CASSPPGLAGGTGELFF
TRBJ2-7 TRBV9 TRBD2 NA TGTGCCAGCAGTGCAACTAGCGGGAGCACCTACGAGCAGTACTTC CASSATSGSTYEQYF
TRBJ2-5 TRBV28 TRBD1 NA TGTGCCAGCAGTTTCGTACAGGGGGCAGAGACCCAGTACTTC CASSFVQGAETQYF
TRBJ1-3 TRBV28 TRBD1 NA TGTGCCAGCAGGAGTCCAGGGGGCCCTGGAAACACCATATATTTT CASRSPGGPGNTIYF
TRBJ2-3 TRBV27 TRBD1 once TGTGCCAGCAGTCCCGGACAGGGCCTGACAGATACGCAGTATTTT CASSPGQGLTDTQYF
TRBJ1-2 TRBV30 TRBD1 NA TGTGCCGCCTCGAGCCAGGGGGCGCTTTATGGCTACACCTTC CAASSQGALYGYTF
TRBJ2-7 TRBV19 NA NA TGTGCCAGTAGTCCGGCGGTGGGCAGGGCCTACGAGCAGTACTTC CASSPAVGRAYEQYF
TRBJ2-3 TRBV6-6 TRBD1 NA TGTGCCAGCAGTTACGGTCCAGGGGGAGATACGCAGTATTTT CASSYGPGGDTQYF
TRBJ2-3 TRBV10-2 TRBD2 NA TGCGCCAGCAGAAGCGGGATGGTCACAGATACGCAGTATTTT CASRSGMVTDTQYF
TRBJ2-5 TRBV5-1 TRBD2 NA TGCGCCAGCAGCCGTCCCGGGACTAGCGGGGGGGCGGAGACCCAGTACTTC CASSRPGTSGGAETQYF
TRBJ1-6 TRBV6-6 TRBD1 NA TGTGCCAGCAGGAGAGACAGGGACGGGAATTCACCCCTCCACTTT CASRRDRDGNSPLHF
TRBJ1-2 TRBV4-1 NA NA TGCGCCAGCAGCCATCCCAACGACAGTGGTGGCTACACCTTC CASSHPNDSGGYTF
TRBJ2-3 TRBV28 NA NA TGTGCCAGCAGTTTGGCGGGGACAGATACGCAGTATTTT CASSLAGTDTQYF
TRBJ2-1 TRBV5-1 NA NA TGCGCCAGCAGCTTGGAGGCCCAAGGAGGCTACAATGAGCAGTTCTTC CASSLEAQGGYNEQFF
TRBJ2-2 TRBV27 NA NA TGTGCCAGCAGCCGCGGGGGCTCGGGGGAGCTGTTTTTT CASSRGGSGELFF
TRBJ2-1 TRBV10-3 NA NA TGTGCCATCAGTGAAGACTTGAGTGAGCAGTTCTTC CAISEDLSEQFF
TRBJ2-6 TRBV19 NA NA TGTGCCAGTAGCGTTCAGGGGGCCAACGTCCTGACTTTC CASSVQGANVLTF